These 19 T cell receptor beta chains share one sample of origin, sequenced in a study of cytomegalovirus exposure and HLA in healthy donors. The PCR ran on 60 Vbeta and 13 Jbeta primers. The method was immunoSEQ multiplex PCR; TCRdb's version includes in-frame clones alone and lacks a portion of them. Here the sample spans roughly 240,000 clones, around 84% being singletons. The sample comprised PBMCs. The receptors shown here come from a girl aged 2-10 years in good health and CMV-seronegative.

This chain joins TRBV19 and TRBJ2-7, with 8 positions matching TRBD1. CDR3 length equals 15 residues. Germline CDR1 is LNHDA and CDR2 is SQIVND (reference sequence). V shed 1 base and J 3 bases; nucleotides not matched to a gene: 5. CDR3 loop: CASSIVGTGDYEQYF. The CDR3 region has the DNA TGTGCCAGTAGTATAGTTGGGACAGGAGACTACGAGCAGTACTTC. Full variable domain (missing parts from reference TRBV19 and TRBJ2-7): DGGITQSPKYLFRKEGQNVTLSCEQNLNHDAMYWYRQDPGQGLRLIYYSQIVNDFQKGDIAEGYSVSREKKESFPLTVTSAQKNPTAFYLCASSIVGTGDYEQYFGPGTRLTVT.

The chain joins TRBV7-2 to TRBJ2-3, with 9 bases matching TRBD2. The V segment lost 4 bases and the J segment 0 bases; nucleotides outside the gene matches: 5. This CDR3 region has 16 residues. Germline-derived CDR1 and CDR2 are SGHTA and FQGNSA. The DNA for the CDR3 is TGTGCCAGCAGCTCTCAGGGGACTAGCAGCACAGATACGCAGTATTTT. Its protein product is CASSSQGTSSTDTQYF.

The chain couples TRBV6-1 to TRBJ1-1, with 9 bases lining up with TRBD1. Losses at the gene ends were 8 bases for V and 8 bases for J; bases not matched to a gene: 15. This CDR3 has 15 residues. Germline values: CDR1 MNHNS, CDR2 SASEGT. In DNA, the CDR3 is TGTGCCAGCGGAGCCCGGACAGGGGCTGAAGTGGAAGCTTTCTTT. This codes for CASGARTGAEVEAFF.

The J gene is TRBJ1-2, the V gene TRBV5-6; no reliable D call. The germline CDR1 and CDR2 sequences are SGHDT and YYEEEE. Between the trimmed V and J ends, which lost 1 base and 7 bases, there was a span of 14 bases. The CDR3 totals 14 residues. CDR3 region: CASSLFVEMRGYTF. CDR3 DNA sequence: TGTGCCAGCAGCTTGTTTGTCGAGATGCGTGGCTACACCTTC.

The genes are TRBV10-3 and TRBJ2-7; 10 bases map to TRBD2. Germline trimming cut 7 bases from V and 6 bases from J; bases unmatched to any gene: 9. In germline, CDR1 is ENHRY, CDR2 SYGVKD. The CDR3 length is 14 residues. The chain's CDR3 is CAITQGLAGVEQYF. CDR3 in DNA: TGTGCCATCACCCAGGGGCTAGCGGGAGTCGAGCAGTACTTC.

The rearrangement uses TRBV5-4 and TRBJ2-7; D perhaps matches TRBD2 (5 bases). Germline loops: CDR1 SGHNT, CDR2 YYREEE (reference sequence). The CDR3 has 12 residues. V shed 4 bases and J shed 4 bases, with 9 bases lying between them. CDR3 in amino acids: CASSPGGYEQYF. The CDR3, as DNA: TGTGCCAGCAGCCCCGGCGGGTACGAGCAGTACTTC.

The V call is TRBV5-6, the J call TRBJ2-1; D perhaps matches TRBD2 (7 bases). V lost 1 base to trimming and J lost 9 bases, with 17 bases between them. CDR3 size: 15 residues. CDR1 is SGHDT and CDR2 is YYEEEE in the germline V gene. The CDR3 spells CASSLMWGGPSEQFF. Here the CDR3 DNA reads TGTGCCAGCAGCTTGATGTGGGGGGGCCCCAGTGAGCAGTTCTTC.

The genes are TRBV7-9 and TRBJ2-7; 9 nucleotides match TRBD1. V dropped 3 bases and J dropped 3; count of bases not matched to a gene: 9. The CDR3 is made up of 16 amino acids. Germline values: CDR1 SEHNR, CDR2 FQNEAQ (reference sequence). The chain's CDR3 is CASSFGRDRDFYEQYF. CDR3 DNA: TGTGCCAGCAGCTTTGGCCGGGACAGGGACTTCTACGAGCAGTACTTC.

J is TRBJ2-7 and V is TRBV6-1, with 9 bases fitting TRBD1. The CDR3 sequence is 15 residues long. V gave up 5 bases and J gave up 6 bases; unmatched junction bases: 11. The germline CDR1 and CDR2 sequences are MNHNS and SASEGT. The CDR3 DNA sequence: TGTGCCAGCAGTCGCCACCCGGACAGGGGTGGCGAGCAGTACTTC. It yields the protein CASSRHPDRGGEQYF.

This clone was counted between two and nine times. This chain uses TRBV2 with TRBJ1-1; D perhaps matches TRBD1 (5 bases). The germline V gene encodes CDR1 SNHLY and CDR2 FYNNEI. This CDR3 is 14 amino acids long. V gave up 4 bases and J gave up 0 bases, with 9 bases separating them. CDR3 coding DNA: TGTGCCAGCAGTGTGCAGGGCATGAACACTGAAGCTTTCTTT. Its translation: CASSVQGMNTEAFF.

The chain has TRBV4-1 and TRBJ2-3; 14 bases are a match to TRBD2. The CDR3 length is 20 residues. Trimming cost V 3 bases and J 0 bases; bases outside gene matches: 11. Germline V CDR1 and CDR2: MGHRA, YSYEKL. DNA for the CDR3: TGCGCCAGCAGCCACCAGACCGGGACTAGCGGGGGTCCCAGCACAGATACGCAGTATTTT. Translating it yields CASSHQTGTSGGPSTDTQYF.

The chain's CDR3 is CASSQVRDIFRNTIYF. The DNA of the CDR3 is TGTGCCAGCAGCCAAGTCCGGGACATCTTCCGAAACACCATATATTTT. The rearrangement links TRBV4-2 to TRBJ1-3, with D possibly TRBD1 on 6 matching bases. V lost 1 base and J 5 bases, leaving 15 bases between the germline ends. The CDR3 has 16 amino acids. CDR1 and CDR2 from the germline V gene are LGHNA and YNFKEQ.

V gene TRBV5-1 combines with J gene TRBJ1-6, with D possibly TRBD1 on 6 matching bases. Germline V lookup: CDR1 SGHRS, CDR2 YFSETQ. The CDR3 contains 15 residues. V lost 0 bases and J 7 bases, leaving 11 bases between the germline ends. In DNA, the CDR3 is TGCGCCAGCAGCTTGGTCGGACAGACAAATTCACCCCTCCACTTT. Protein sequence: CASSLVGQTNSPLHF.

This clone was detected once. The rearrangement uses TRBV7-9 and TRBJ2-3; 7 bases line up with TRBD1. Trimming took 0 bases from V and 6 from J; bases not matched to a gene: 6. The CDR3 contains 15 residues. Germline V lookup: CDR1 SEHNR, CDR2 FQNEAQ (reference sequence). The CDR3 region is CASSLAGTARDTQYF. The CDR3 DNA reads TGTGCCAGCAGCTTAGCGGGGACAGCCCGGGATACGCAGTATTTT.

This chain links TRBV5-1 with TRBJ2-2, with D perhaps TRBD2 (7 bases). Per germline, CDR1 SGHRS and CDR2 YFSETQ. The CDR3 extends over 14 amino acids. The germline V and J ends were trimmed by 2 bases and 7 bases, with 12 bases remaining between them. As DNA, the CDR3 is TGCGCCAGCAGCTTCAGGGGAGGGATCGGGGAGCTGTTTTTT. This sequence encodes CASSFRGGIGELFF.

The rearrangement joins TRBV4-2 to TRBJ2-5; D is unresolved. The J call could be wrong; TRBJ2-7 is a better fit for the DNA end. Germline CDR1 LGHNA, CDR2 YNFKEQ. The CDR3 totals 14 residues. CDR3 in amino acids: CASSQGSTPYEQYF. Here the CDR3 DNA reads TGTGCCAGCAGCCAAGGGTCCACTCCCTACGAGCAGTACTTC.

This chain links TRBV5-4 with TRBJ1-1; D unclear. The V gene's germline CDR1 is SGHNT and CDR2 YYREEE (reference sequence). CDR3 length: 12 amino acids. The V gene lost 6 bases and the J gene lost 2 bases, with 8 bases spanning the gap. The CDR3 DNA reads TGTGCCAGCACCCGGGGTAACACTGAAGCTTTCTTT. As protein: CASTRGNTEAFF.

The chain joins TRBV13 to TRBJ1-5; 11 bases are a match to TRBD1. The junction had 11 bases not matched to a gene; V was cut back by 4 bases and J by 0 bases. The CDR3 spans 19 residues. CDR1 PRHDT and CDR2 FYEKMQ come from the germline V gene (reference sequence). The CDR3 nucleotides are TGTGCCAGCAGCTCATCTAGGGACAGGGGGGAGATTAGCAATCAGCCCCAGCATTTT. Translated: CASSSSRDRGEISNQPQHF.

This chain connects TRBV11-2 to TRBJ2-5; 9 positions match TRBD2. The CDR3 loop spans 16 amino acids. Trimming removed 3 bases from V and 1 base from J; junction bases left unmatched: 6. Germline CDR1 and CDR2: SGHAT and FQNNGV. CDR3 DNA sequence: TGTGCCAGCAGCTTGGAGGCTAGCGGGGTCCAAGAGACCCAGTACTTC. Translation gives CASSLEASGVQETQYF.